This T cell receptor beta chain was sequenced in a study of T cells after yellow fever vaccination. Looking at the study overall: It was SMART-Seq v4 Ultra Low Input that prepared the fractions with low cell numbers. General observations from the study: After the booster, 96% of CD4 and roughly nine tenths of CD8 primary-response clones were re-detected. From the bulk population, abundant clonotypes could contaminate and appear within FACS-sorted repertoires.

This clonotype was picked up a small number of times. The antigen remains unidentified. The germline V gene has CDR1 KGHSH and CDR2 LQKENI. Trimming stripped 1 base from V and 6 bases from J, with 12 bases between. CDR3 length: 14 amino acids. Researchers made TCR cDNA using 5'RACE template switching, and this step added a universal primer site and UMIs. TCRdb analysed the 5' RACE reads with MiXCR anew, one entry per CDR3 protein. Seen here are about 260,000 distinct CDR3 sequences, about 5.2% observed once, and the top ten hold about 3.5%. Sequences were derived from CD4+ T cells sorted from PBMCs, sampled on the day of the yellow fever booster vaccination. The receptor was isolated from a man aged 18 to 29 who received the YFV17D yellow fever vaccine. V and J are TRBV18 and TRBJ1-2; no firm D call. In nucleotides, the CDR3 is TGTGCCAGCTCACCACGAGGACGGCAGGATGGCTACACCTTC. It encodes CASSPRGRQDGYTF.